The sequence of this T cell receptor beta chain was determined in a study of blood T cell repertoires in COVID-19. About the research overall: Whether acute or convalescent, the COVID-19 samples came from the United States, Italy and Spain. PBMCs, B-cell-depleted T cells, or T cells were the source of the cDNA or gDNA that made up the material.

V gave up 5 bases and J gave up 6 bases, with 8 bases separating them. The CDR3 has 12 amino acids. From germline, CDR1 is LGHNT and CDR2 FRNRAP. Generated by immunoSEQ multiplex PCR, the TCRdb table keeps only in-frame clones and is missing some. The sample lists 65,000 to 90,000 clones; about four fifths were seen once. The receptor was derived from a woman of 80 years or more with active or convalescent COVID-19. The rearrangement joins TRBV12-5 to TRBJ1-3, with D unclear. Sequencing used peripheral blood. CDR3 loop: CASGLETNTIYF. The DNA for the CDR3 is TGTGCTAGTGGTCTAGAGACAAACACCATATATTTT.